The clone carrying this T cell receptor (beta chain) has more than one count but fewer than ten. Antigen unknown. V was cut by 7 bases and J by 8 bases, with 17 bases left in between. The CDR3 extends over 13 amino acids. Germline CDR1 is ENHRY and CDR2 is SYGVKD. It was with a sample-barcoded 5' primer and a J-beta primer mix that a second PCR of roughly 6 to 12 cycles was run. TCRdb re-derived calls from the 5' RACE reads in MiXCR, one entry per CDR3 protein. Among about 1.8 million distinct CDR3 sequences listed, around 50% were seen once. This sample is part of a study of blood T cells in healthy people across ages. Study conclusions and caveats: TCR beta diversity, measured per million T cells, fell in a roughly linear way with age. It was not possible, with unsorted PBMCs, to conclusively compare naive and antigen-experienced cells.

This clonotype was sampled from a woman between 35 and 50 years old in good health. The rearrangement joins TRBV10-3 to TRBJ1-2; possibly TRBD1 for D (6 bases). Sequenced: blood. The CDR3 here is CAIKKTQQGGYTF. CDR3 bases: TGTGCCATCAAAAAGACCCAACAGGGCGGCTACACCTTC.